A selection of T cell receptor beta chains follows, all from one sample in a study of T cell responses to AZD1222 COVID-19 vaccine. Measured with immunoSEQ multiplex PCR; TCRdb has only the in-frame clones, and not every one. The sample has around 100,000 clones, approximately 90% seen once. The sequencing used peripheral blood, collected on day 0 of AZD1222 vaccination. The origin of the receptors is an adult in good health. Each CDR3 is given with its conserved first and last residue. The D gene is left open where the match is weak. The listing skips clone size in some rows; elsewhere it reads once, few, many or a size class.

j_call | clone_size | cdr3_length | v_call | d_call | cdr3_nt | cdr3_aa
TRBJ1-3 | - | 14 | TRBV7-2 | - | TGTGCCAGCAGCTTACAAGGCTCTGGAAACACCATATATTTT | CASSLQGSGNTIYF
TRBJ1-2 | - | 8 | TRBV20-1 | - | TGCAGTGCTAGTGCCTACACCTTC | CSASAYTF
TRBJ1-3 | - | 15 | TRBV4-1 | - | TGCGCCAGCAGCCAAGCGACACCCTCTGGAAACACCATATATTTT | CASSQATPSGNTIYF
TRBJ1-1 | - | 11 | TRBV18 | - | TGTGCCAGCTCACCGGACACTGAAGCTTTCTTT | CASSPDTEAFF
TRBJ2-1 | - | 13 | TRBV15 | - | TGTGCCACCAGCAGAAAAGGGGACAATGAGCAGTTCTTC | CATSRKGDNEQFF
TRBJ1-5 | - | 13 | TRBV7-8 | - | TGTGCCAGCAGCTTAAGGACGCAGCAGCCCCAGCATTTT | CASSLRTQQPQHF
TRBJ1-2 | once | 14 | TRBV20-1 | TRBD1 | TGCAGTGCTAGTAGGGACAGCCGAGGAGATGGCTACACCTTC | CSASRDSRGDGYTF
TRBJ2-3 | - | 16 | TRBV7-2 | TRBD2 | TGTGCCAGCAGCTTAGAACTAGCGGGGAACACAGATACGCAGTATTTT | CASSLELAGNTDTQYF
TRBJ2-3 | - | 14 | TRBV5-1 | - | TGCGCCAGCAGCTACGGGACACCCTCAGATACGCAGTATTTT | CASSYGTPSDTQYF
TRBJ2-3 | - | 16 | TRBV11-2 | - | TGTGCCAGCAGTCCTCGACCGCAGCGGGGCACAGATACGCAGTATTTT | CASSPRPQRGTDTQYF
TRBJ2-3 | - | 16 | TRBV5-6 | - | TGTGCCAGCAGCTTGAAACCCGGGGGATGGGCAGATACGCAGTATTTT | CASSLKPGGWADTQYF
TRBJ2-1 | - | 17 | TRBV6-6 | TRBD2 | TGTGCCAGCAGTCCACCGGAGTTTGCGGGAGAGGTTGGTGAGCAGTTCTTC | CASSPPEFAGEVGEQFF
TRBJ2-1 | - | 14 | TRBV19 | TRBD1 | TGTGCCAGTAGGTCGCAGGGGGCTAGCAATGAGCAGTTCTTC | CASRSQGASNEQFF
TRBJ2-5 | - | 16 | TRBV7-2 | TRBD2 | TGTGCCAGCAGCTCCCTTCAATCCGGCGGGAGAGAGACCCAGTACTTC | CASSSLQSGGRETQYF
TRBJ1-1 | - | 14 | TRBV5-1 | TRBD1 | TGCGCCAGCAGCCTTGCAGGGGGAGAAACTGAAGCTTTCTTT | CASSLAGGETEAFF
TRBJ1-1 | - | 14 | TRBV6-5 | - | TGTGCCAGCAACCCACGGAACCAGAACACTGAAGCTTTCTTT | CASNPRNQNTEAFF
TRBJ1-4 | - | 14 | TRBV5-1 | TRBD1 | TGCGCCAGCAGGGCGGGGACAGGGGACGAAAAACTGTTTTTT | CASRAGTGDEKLFF
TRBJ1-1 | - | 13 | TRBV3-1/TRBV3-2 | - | TGTGCCAGCAGCCCAAACAGGAACACTGAAGCTTTCTTT | CASSPNRNTEAFF
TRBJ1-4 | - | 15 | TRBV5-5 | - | TGTGCCAGCAGCTTGGATGGAGGCTGGAGTGAAAAACTGTTTTTT | CASSLDGGWSEKLFF
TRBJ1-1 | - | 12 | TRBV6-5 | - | TGTGCCAGCAGTAACCAGTACACTGAAGCTTTCTTT | CASSNQYTEAFF
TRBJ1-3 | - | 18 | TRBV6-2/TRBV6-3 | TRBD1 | TGTGCCAGCAGTTACGCAGCCGGGACAGGGATCTCTGGAAACACCATATATTTT | CASSYAAGTGISGNTIYF
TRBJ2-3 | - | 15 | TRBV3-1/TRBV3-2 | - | TGTGCCAGCGGGACAGGCGGGGGGAACACAGATACGCAGTATTTT | CASGTGGGNTDTQYF
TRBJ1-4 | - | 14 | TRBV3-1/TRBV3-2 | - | TGTGCCAGCAGCCATCTGGGCCCTTTCGAAAAACTGTTTTTT | CASSHLGPFEKLFF
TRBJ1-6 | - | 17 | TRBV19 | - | TGTGCCAGTATGAACTACGGAGAGACAACGTATAATTCACCCCTCCACTTT | CASMNYGETTYNSPLHF
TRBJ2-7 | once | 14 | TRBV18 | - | TGTGCCAGCTCACCGAGCCCAGGCTTAAAGGAGCAGTACTTC | CASSPSPGLKEQYF
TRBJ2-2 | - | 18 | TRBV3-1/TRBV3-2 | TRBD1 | TGTGCCAGCAGCCATCCCCGGGACAGGGGGCGCGACACCGGGGAGCTGTTTTTT | CASSHPRDRGRDTGELFF
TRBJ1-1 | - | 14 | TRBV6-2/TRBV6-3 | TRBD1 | TGTGCCAGCAGTCGCGGACAGGGGGTCACTGAAGCTTTCTTT | CASSRGQGVTEAFF
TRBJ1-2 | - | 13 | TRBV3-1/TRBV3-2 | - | TGTGCCAGCAGCCAAGCACAGACCTATGGCTACACCTTC | CASSQAQTYGYTF
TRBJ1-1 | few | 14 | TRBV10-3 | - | TGTGCCATCAGTGAGAGACAGCTGAACACTGAAGCTTTCTTT | CAISERQLNTEAFF
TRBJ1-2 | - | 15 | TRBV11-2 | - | TGTGCCAGCAGCTTAGGCCGGGACAAGTCCTATGGCTACACCTTC | CASSLGRDKSYGYTF
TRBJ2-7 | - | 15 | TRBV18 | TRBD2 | TGTGCCAGCTCCCCCGGGACTAGCCCCACCTACGAGCAGTACTTC | CASSPGTSPTYEQYF
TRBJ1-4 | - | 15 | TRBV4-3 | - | TGCGCCAGCAGCCAATCTTCCGGGACTAATGAAAAACTGTTTTTT | CASSQSSGTNEKLFF
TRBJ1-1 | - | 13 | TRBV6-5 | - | TGTGCCAGCAGTTCCCAGGACCGGCACTTGGCTTTCTTT | CASSSQDRHLAFF
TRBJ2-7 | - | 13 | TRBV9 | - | TGTGCCAGCAGCGTTGCGGACTCACACGAGCAGTACTTC | CASSVADSHEQYF
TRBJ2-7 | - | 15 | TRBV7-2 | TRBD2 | TGTGCCAGCAGCCAAGCGGGAGTACCAACCTACGAGCAGTACTTC | CASSQAGVPTYEQYF
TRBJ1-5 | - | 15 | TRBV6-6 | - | TGTGCCAGCAGTTACCAACCAGGGTTCGATCAGCCCCAGCATTTT | CASSYQPGFDQPQHF
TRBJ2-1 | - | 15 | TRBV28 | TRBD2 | TGTGCCAGCAGTAACCCTAGCGGGAGTAACAATGAGCAGTTCTTC | CASSNPSGSNNEQFF
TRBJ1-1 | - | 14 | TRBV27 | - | TGTGCCAGCAGTTTACGACCGAGGAACACTGAAGCTTTCTTT | CASSLRPRNTEAFF
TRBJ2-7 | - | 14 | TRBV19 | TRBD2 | TGTGCCAGTAGACCAGCGGGGGGTTGGTACGAGCAGTACTTC | CASRPAGGWYEQYF
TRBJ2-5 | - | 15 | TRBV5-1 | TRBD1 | TGCGCCAGCAGCTTGGATAGGGGGCAGCGGGAGACCCAGTACTTC | CASSLDRGQRETQYF
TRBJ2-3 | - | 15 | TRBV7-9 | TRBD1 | TGTGCCAGCAGCCCCCGGACAGGGAGCACAGATACGCAGTATTTT | CASSPRTGSTDTQYF
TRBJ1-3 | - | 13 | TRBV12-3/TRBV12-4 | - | TGTGCCAGCAGGACCCTCTCTGGAAACACCATATATTTT | CASRTLSGNTIYF
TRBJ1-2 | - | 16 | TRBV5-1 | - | TGCGCCAGCAGCTTGGCTGAAGGGCCTCAACAGGGTCCCTACACCTTC | CASSLAEGPQQGPYTF
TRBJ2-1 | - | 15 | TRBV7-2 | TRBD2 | TGTGCCAGCAGCTTGGTAGCGGGCACCTACAATGAGCAGTTCTTC | CASSLVAGTYNEQFF
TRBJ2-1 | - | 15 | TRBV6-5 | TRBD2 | TGTGCCAGCAGTAAACTAGCGGGGGATCTCAATGAGCAGTTCTTC | CASSKLAGDLNEQFF
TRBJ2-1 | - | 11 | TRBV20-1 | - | TGCAGTGCTCCTCGGCAGGATGAGCAGTTCTTC | CSAPRQDEQFF
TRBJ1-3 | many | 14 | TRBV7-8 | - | TGTGCCAGCAGCTTAGGGGACACTGGAAACACCATATATTTT | CASSLGDTGNTIYF
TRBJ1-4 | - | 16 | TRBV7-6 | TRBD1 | TGTGCCAGCACCGAAAAACCGGGACAGGGTGAAGAAAAACTGTTTTTT | CASTEKPGQGEEKLFF
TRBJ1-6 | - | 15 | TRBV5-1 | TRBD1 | TGCGCCAGCAGCTTGGGGGACAGACCAAATTCACCCCTCCACTTT | CASSLGDRPNSPLHF
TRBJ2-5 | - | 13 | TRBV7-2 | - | TGTGCCAGCAGCCCCCGGAACCAAGAGACCCAGTACTTC | CASSPRNQETQYF
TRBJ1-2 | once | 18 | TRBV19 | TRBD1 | TGTGCCAGTAGTATAGTTCCCAGACAGGGGAAACTCTATGGAGGCTACACCTTC | CASSIVPRQGKLYGGYTF